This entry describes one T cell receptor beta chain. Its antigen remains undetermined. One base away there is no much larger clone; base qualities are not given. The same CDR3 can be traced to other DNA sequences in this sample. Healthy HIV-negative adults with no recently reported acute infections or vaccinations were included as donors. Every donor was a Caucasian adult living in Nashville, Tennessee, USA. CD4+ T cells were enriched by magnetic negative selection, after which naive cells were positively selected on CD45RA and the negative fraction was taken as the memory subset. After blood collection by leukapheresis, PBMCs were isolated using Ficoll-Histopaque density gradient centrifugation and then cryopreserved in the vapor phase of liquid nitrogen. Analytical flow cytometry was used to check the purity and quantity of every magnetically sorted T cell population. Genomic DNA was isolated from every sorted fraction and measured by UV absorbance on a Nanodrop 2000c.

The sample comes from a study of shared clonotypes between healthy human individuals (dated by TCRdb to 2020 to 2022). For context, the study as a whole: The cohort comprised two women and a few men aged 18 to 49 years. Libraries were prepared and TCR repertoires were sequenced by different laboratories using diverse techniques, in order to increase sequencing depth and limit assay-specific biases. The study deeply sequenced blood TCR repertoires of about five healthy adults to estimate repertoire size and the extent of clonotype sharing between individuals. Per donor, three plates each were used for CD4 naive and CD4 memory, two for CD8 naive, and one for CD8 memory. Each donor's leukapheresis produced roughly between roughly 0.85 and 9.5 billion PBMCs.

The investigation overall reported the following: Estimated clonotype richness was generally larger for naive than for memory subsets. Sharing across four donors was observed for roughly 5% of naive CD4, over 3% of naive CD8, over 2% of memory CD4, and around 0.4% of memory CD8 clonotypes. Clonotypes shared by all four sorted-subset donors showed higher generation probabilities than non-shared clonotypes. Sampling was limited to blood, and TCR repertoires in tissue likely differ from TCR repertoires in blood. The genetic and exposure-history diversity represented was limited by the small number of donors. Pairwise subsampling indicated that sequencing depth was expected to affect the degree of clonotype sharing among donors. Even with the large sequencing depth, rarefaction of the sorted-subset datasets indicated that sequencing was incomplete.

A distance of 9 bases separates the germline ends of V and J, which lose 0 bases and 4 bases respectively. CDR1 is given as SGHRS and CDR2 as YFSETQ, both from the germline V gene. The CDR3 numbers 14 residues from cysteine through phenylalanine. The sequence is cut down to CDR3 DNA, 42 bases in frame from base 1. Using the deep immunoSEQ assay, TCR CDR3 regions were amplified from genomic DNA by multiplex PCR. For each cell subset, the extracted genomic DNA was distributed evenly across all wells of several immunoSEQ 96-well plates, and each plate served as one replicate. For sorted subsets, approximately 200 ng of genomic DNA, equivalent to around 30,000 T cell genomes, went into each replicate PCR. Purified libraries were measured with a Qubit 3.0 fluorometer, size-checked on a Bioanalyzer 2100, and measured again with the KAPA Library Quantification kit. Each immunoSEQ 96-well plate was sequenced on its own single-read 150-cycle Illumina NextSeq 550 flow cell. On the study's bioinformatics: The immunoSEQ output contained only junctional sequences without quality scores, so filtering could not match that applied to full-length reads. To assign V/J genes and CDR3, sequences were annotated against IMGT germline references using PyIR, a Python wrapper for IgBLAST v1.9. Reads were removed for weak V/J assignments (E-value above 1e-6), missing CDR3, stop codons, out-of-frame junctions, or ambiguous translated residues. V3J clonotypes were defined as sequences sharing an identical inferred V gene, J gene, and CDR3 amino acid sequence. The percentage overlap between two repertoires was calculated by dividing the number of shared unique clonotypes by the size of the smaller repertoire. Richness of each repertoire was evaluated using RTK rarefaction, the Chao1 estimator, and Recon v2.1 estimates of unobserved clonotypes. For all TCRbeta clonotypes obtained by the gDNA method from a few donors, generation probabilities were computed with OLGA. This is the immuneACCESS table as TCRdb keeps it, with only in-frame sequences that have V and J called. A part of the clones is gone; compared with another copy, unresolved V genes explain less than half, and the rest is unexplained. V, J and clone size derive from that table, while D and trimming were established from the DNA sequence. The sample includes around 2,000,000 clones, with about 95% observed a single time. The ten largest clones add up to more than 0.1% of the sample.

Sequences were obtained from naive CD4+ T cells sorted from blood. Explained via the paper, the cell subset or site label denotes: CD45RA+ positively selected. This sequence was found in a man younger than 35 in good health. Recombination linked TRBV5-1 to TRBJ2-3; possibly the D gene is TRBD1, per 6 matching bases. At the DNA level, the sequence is TGCGCCAGCAGCTTGGGACAGGTCGCAGATACGCAGTATTTT. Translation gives CASSLGQVADTQYF.